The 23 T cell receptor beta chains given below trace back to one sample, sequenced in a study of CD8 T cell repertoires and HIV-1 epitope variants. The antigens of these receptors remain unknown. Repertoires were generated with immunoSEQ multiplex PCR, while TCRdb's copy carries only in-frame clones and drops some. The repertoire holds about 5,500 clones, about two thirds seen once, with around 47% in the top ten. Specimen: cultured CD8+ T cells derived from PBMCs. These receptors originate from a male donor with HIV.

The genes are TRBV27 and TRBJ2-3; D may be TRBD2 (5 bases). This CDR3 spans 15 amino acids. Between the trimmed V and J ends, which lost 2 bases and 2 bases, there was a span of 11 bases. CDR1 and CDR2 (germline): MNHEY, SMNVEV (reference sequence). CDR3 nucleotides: TGTGCCAGCAGTTTAGAGGAGGCGGACACAGATACGCAGTATTTT. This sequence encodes CASSLEEADTDTQYF.

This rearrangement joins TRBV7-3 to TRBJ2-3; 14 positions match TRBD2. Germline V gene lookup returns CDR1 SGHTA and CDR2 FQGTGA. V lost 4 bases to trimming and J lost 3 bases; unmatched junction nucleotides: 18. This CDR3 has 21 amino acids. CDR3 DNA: TGTGCCAGCAGCTGTCCGGCCTATGGACTAGCGGGGGGTGGAGAGACAGATACGCAGTATTTT. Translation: CASSCPAYGLAGGGETDTQYF.

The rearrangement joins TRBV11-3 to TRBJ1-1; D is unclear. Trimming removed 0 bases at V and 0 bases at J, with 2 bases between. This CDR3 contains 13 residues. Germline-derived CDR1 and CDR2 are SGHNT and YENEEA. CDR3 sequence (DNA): TGTGCCAGCAGCTTAGAGGTGAACACTGAAGCTTTCTTT. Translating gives CASSLEVNTEAFF.

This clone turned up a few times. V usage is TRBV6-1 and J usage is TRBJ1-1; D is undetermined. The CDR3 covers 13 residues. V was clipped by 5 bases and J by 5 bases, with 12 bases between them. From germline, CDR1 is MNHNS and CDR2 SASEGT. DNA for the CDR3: TGTGCCAGCAGTTGGCGGGGAGGAACTGAAGCTTTCTTT. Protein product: CASSWRGGTEAFF.

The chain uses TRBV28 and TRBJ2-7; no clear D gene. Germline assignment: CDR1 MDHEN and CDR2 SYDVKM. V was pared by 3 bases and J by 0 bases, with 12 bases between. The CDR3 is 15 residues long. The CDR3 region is CASSFPRNGSYEQYF. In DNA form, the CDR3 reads TGTGCCAGCAGTTTTCCTAGAAACGGCTCCTACGAGCAGTACTTC.

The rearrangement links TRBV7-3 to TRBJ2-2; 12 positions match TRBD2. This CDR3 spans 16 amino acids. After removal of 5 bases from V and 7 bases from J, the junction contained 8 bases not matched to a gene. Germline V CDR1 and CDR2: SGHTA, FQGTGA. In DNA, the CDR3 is TGTGCCAGCAGCCCCACTAGCGGGGGGCACAACGGGGAGCTGTTTTTT. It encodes CASSPTSGGHNGELFF.

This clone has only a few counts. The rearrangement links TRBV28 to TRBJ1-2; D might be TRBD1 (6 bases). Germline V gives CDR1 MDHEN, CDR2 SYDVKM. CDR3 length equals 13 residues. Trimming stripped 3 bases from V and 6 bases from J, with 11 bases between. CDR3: CASSFYAGDGYTF. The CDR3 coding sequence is TGTGCCAGCAGTTTCTACGCAGGGGATGGCTACACCTTC.

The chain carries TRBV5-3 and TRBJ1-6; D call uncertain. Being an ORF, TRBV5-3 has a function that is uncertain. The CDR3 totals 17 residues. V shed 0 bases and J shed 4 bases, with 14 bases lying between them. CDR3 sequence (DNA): TGTGCCAGAAGCTTGGCCGCCGGGGTGGGATATAATTCACCCCTCCACTTT. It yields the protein CARSLAAGVGYNSPLHF.

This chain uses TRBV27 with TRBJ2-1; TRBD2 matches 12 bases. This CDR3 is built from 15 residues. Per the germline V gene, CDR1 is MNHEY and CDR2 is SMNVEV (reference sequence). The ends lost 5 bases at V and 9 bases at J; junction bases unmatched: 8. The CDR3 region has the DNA TGTGCCAGCAGTCTTGGGACTAGCGGGCGGGGTGAGCAGTTCTTC. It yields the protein CASSLGTSGRGEQFF.

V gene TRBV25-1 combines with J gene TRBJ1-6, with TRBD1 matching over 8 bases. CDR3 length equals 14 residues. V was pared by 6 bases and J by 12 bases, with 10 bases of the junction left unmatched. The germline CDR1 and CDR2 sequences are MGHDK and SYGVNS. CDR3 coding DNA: TGTGCCAGCAGCCACTACAGGGGGTGGGAACCCCTCCACTTT. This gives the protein CASSHYRGWEPLHF.

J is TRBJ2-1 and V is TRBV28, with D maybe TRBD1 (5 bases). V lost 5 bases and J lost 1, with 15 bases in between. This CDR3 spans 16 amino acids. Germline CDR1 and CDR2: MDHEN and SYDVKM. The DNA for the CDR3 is TGTGCCAGCAGTAAATACCAGGGTTCGTCCTACAATGAGCAGTTCTTC. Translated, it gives CASSKYQGSSYNEQFF.

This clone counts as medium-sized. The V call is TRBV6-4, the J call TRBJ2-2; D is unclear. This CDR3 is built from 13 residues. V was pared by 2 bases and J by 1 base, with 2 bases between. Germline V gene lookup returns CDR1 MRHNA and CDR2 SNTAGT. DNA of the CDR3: TGTGCCAGCAGTGACAGGAACACCGGGGAGCTGTTTTTT. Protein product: CASSDRNTGELFF.

The CDR3 is CASSLGLAGAGSDTQYF. CDR3 nucleotides: TGCGCCAGCAGCCTCGGGCTAGCGGGGGCCGGGTCAGATACGCAGTATTTT. The chain has TRBV5-1 and TRBJ2-3; the match to TRBD2 covers 10 bases. This CDR3 comprises 17 residues. V shed 4 bases and J 4 bases; nucleotides not matched to a gene: 12. Germline V gene sequence: CDR1 SGHRS, CDR2 YFSETQ.

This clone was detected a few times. CDR3 sequence reads: CASSVGPRSNQPQHF. CDR3 nucleotide sequence: TGTGCCAGCAGCGTAGGCCCCCGGAGCAATCAGCCCCAGCATTTT. The gene calls are TRBV9 and TRBJ1-5; D gene uncertain. The V gene lost 0 bases and the J gene lost 1 base, with 8 bases spanning the gap. Germline V gives CDR1 SGDLS, CDR2 YYNGEE. The CDR3 has 15 amino acids.

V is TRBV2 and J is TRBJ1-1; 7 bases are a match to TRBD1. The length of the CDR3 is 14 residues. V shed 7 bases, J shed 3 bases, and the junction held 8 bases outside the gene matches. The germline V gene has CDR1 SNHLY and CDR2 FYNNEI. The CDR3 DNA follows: TGTGCCAGCACTGAGACAGGGATGGACACTGAAGCTTTCTTT. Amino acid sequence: CASTETGMDTEAFF.

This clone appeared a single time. The CDR3 reads CASSYAPNGYEQYF. As DNA, the CDR3 is TGTGCCAGCAGTTATGCTCCGAACGGGTACGAGCAGTACTTC. The chain has TRBV6-5 and TRBJ2-7; no clear D. Germline lookup yields CDR1 MNHEY and CDR2 SVGAGI. Trimming took off 3 bases at V and 4 bases at J, with 13 bases between the two ends. CDR3 length equals 14 residues.

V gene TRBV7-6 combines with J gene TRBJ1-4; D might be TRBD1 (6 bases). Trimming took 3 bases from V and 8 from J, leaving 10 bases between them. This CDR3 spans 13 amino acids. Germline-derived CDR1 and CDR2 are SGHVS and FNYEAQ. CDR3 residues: CASSFIGGEKLFF. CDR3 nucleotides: TGTGCCAGCAGCTTTATAGGGGGAGAAAAACTGTTTTTT.

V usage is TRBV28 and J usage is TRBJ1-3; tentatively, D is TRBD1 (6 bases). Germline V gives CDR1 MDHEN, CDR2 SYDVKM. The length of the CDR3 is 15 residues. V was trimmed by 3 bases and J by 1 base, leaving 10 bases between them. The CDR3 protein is CASSFWGASGNTIYF. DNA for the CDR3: TGTGCCAGCAGTTTCTGGGGGGCTTCTGGAAACACCATATATTTT.

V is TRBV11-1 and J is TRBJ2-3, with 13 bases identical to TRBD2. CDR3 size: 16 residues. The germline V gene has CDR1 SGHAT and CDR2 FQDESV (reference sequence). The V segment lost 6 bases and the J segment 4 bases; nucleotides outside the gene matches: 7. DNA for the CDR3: TGTGCCAGCAGACCCGGACTAGCGGGAGTGGCAGATACGCAGTATTTT. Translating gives CASRPGLAGVADTQYF.

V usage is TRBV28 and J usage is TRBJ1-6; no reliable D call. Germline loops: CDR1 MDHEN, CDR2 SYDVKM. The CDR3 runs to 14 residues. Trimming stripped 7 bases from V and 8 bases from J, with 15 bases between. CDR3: CASTIGSIYSPLHF. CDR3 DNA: TGTGCCAGCACCATAGGGTCTATCTATTCACCCCTCCACTTT.

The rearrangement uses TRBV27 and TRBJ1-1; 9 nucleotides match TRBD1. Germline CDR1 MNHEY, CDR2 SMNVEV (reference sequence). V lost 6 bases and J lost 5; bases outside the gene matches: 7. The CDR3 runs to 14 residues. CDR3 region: CASRYRGPVTEAFF. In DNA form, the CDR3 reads TGTGCCAGCAGATACAGGGGGCCGGTGACTGAAGCTTTCTTT.

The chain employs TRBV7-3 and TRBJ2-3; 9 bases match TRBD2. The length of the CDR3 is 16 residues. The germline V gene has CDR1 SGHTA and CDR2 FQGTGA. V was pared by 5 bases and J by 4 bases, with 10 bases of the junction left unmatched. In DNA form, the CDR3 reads TGTGCCAGCAGCCCGGGGAGCGGGGGGTTAGCAGATACGCAGTATTTT. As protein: CASSPGSGGLADTQYF.

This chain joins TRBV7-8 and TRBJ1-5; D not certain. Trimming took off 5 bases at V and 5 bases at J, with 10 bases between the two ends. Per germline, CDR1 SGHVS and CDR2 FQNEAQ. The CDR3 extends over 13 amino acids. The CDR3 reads CASSQRWDQPQHF. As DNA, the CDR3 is TGTGCCAGCAGCCAAAGGTGGGATCAGCCCCAGCATTTT.